This TCR beta chain was recorded in a study of CD8+CD57+ T cells in acquired aplastic anemia. CDR3 and TCR beta VDJ profiling relied on genomic DNA as the template. One entry per CDR3 protein results from TCRdb running MiXCR on the reads. Of about 140,000 distinct CDR3 sequences in the sample, 40% to 45% were seen once. There are 13 residues in the CDR3. CDR1 is SGHTA and CDR2 is FQGNSA in the germline V gene. V was cut by 5 bases and J by 6 bases, with 10 bases left in between. Ten or more counts support this clonotype. This sequence originates from a human donor in good health, serving as a control. Sequenced sample: sorted CD4+, CD8+, or CD8+CD57+ T cells (not recorded which) from PBMCs. This sequence joins TRBV7-2 and TRBJ2-2; D not resolved. Written as DNA, the CDR3 is TGTGCCAGCAGCCCAGCACAGTCCGGGGAGCTGTTTTTT. Amino acid sequence: CASSPAQSGELFF. The full variable domain, in which reference TRBV7-2 and TRBJ2-2 provide the parts outside the CDR3, is GAGVSQSPSNKVTEKGKDVELRCDPISGHTALYWYRQSLGQGLEFLIYFQGNSAPDKSGLPSDRFSAERTGGSVSTLTIQRTQQEDSAVYLCASSPAQSGELFFGEGSRLTVL.